These 27 T cell receptor beta chains were all obtained from the same sample, sequenced in a study of human CD4 T cells and Enterobacteriaceae. Assay used: immunoSEQ multiplex PCR; TCRdb lists only in-frame clones, some missing. The sample yields roughly 30,000 clones, approximately 82% seen once. All CD4+ cells other than CD45RA+CCR7+CD95- naive cells were sorted as memory, over 95% pure. Material for sequencing was memory CD4+ T cells from blood. The receptors originated from a human donor in good health.

V usage is TRBV27 and J usage is TRBJ2-2; D perhaps matches TRBD2 (5 bases). The length of the CDR3 is 15 residues. Trimming took off 5 bases at V and 0 bases at J, with 10 bases between the two ends. Germline CDR1 reads MNHEY; CDR2 reads SMNVEV (reference sequence). In nucleotides, the CDR3 is TGTGCCAGCAGTCAACGAGGGTCGAACACCGGGGAGCTGTTTTTT. Residues: CASSQRGSNTGELFF.

CDR3: CASRGSDRWNEKLFF. The CDR3 DNA reads as TGTGCCAGCAGAGGTAGCGACAGGTGGAATGAAAAACTGTTTTTT. V usage is TRBV2 and J usage is TRBJ1-4, with D perhaps TRBD1 (6 bases). This CDR3 spans 15 amino acids. The V end was cut by 6 bases, the J end by 5 bases, with 16 bases between. CDR1 is SNHLY, CDR2 FYNNEI, per germline.

The chain couples TRBV13 to TRBJ2-1, with TRBD2 matching over 10 bases. The CDR3 runs 19 residues. Looked up from germline, CDR1 is PRHDT and CDR2 is FYEKMQ (reference sequence). Unmatched junction bases numbered 13, after V lost 5 bases and J lost 0 bases. CDR3 in amino acids: CASSLRGWASGSSYNEQFF. The CDR3 DNA reads as TGTGCCAGCAGCCTCCGGGGCTGGGCTAGCGGGAGCTCCTACAATGAGCAGTTCTTC.

This chain uses TRBV19 with TRBJ1-1; TRBD1 aligns across 7 bases. Germline V CDR1 and CDR2: LNHDA, SQIVND (reference sequence). Unmatched junction bases numbered 5, after V lost 7 bases and J lost 0 bases. The CDR3 totals 14 residues. CDR3 bases: TGTGCCAGTACCTACGGACAGGTGAACACTGAAGCTTTCTTT. As protein: CASTYGQVNTEAFF.

The chain recombines TRBV7-9 with TRBJ2-5; 9 bases are shared with TRBD1. The assigned J gene may be wrong: the sequence end matches TRBJ2-7 better. The CDR3 totals 17 residues. Germline loops: CDR1 SEHNR, CDR2 FQNEAQ (reference sequence). Written as DNA, the CDR3 is TGTGCCAGCAGCTCCGGGGTAACAGGGGGCCACTCCTACGAGCAGTACTTC. This encodes CASSSGVTGGHSYEQYF.

This sequence joins TRBV9 and TRBJ1-1; weak D call: TRBD1 (5 bases). Trimming cost V 0 bases and J 2 bases, with 14 bases left between them. Germline V lookup: CDR1 SGDLS, CDR2 YYNGEE. The CDR3 extends over 16 amino acids. The CDR3 bases are TGTGCCAGCAGCGTAGACCCGGCGGGGCCAAACACTGAAGCTTTCTTT. It codes for CASSVDPAGPNTEAFF.

The V and J genes are TRBV7-2 and TRBJ2-1, with a weak D call TRBD2 (7 bases). V lost 5 bases, J lost 3 bases, and 14 bases lay in between. Germline CDR1 is SGHTA and CDR2 is FQGNSA. The CDR3 has 15 residues. The CDR3 nucleotides are TGTGCCAGCAGCCTTGGGGGGGCGGTCTACAATGAGCAGTTCTTC. This encodes CASSLGGAVYNEQFF.

The chain carries TRBV7-2 and TRBJ2-7; a weak D match, TRBD2 (6 bases). Germline loops: CDR1 SGHTA, CDR2 FQGNSA. Between the trimmed V and J ends, which lost 6 bases and 0 bases, there was a span of 15 bases. The CDR3 consists of 15 residues. CDR3 DNA sequence: TGTGCCAGCAGTCCCGCAGGAGGGTCCTCCTACGAGCAGTACTTC. It translates to CASSPAGGSSYEQYF.

The gene calls are TRBV19 and TRBJ1-5; 10 bases map to TRBD1. V lost 2 bases, J lost 2 bases, and 9 bases stayed unmatched. CDR3 length: 18 amino acids. Per the germline V gene, CDR1 is LNHDA and CDR2 is SQIVND (reference sequence). Here the CDR3 DNA reads TGTGCCAGTAGTATATGGGACAGGGGAGTAGGTGGCAATCAGCCCCAGCATTTT. Translated, it gives CASSIWDRGVGGNQPQHF.

CDR3 coding DNA: TGTGCCAGCAGTCCAGCCCTTGGGTACCACGAGCAGTACTTC. It encodes CASSPALGYHEQYF. The chain recombines TRBV28 with TRBJ2-7; D ambiguous. V was cut by 5 bases and J by 5 bases, with 16 bases left in between. The germline V gene encodes CDR1 MDHEN and CDR2 SYDVKM. The length of the CDR3 is 14 residues. The full variable domain, with the rest looked up from reference TRBV28 and TRBJ2-7, is DVKVTQSSRYLVKRTGEKVFLECVQDMDHENMFWYRQDPGLGLRLIYFSYDVKMKEKGDIPEGYSVSREKKERFSLILESASTNQTSMYLCASSPALGYHEQYFGPGTRLTVT.

This chain uses TRBV29-1 with TRBJ2-3; 11 bases match TRBD2. Germline assignment: CDR1 SQVTM and CDR2 ANQGSEA. The V and J ends lost 6 bases and 0 bases, in that order; junction bases with no gene match: 5. The CDR3 is made up of 15 amino acids. The DNA of the CDR3 is TGCAGCGTCCTGACTAGCGGGGCCAGCACAGATACGCAGTATTTT. It specifies CSVLTSGASTDTQYF.

The chain links TRBV12-2 to TRBJ1-5; TRBD1, the table's D call, lacks a check against the DNA. TRBV12-2 is a pseudogene. This CDR3 is 15 amino acids long. The CDR3 protein is CASRLGQISNQPQHF. The DNA for the CDR3 is TGTGCAAGTCGCTTAGGACAAATTAGCAATCAGCCCCAGCATTTT.

Notes on this clone: The conserved final phenylalanine or tryptophan is absent from the CDR3, which likely points to a read error. Because the CDR3's place on the DNA is in doubt, the DNA is left out and the CDR3 is given as listed by TCRdb. The chain recombines TRBV2 with TRBJ2-7; the D call of TRBD2 is as the table states it, not checked on the DNA. Inclusive of both ends, the CDR3 amounts to 10 amino acids. In germline, CDR1 is SNHLY, CDR2 FYNNEI. CDR3 protein: CASSEIWAGG.

This clone was detected only once. The V gene is TRBV11-3, the J gene TRBJ1-5, with no clear D. The CDR3 loop spans 15 amino acids. CDR1 SGHNT and CDR2 YENEEA come from the germline V gene. The ends were cut back, 0 bases at V and 7 bases at J, with 13 bases in the middle. The CDR3 DNA reads TGTGCCAGCAGCTTAGATCACAGATTTCAACAGCCCCAGCATTTT. Encoded protein: CASSLDHRFQQPQHF.

In DNA, the CDR3 is TGTGCCAGCAGTAAGGGACTTCAGCTCACCGGGGAGCTGTTTTTT. It specifies CASSKGLQLTGELFF. This rearrangement joins TRBV11-2 to TRBJ2-2; TRBD2 might be the D (6 bases). CDR1 SGHAT and CDR2 FQNNGV come from the germline V gene. Trimming took off 6 bases at V and 4 bases at J, with 15 bases between the two ends. This CDR3 spans 15 amino acids.

This chain joins TRBV6-1 and TRBJ2-7, with D hard to call. Germline assignment: CDR1 MNHNS and CDR2 SASEGT. V lost 4 bases, J lost 4 bases, and 5 bases lay in between. The CDR3 is 11 amino acids. The CDR3 sequence is CASSGQYEQYF. CDR3 sequence (DNA): TGTGCCAGCAGTGGGCAATACGAGCAGTACTTC.

CDR3 protein: CASSLLGTEAFF. In DNA, the CDR3 is TGTGCCAGCAGCTTGTTGGGGACGGAAGCTTTCTTT. The V gene is TRBV11-1, the J gene TRBJ1-1, with D possibly TRBD1 on 5 matching bases. V lost 3 bases and J lost 8, with 10 bases in between. The CDR3 is 12 amino acids. Germline V CDR1 and CDR2: SGHAT, FQDESV (reference sequence).

This chain uses TRBV6-5 with TRBJ2-5; no definite D call. From germline, CDR1 is MNHEY and CDR2 SVGAGI. This CDR3 comprises 13 residues. Trimming cost V 4 bases and J 5 bases, with 11 bases left between them. CDR3 DNA: TGTGCCAGCAGTTGGACCCTGATGGAGACCCAGTACTTC. This codes for CASSWTLMETQYF.

The chain combines TRBV11-1 with TRBJ2-2; 10 bases align to TRBD2. CDR3 length equals 15 residues. From germline, CDR1 is SGHAT and CDR2 FQDESV (reference sequence). Germline trimming cut 1 base from V and 5 bases from J; bases unmatched to any gene: 1. The CDR3 DNA sequence: TGTGCCAGCAGCTTAGTGACTAGCGGGACCGGGGAGCTGTTTTTT. Protein sequence: CASSLVTSGTGELFF.

V gene TRBV5-6 combines with J gene TRBJ1-4; a possible D gene is TRBD1 (6 bases). This CDR3 contains 15 residues. The ends were cut back, 3 bases at V and 4 bases at J, with 13 bases in the middle. Per germline, CDR1 SGHDT and CDR2 YYEEEE. CDR3 residues: CASSSKTGYNEKLFF. CDR3 in DNA: TGTGCCAGCAGCTCCAAGACAGGATATAATGAAAAACTGTTTTTT.

CDR3 amino acids: CAWEGDGYTF. CDR3 sequence (DNA): TGTGCCTGGGAGGGGGATGGCTACACCTTC. V is TRBV30 and J is TRBJ1-2, with D maybe TRBD1 (6 bases). Per germline, CDR1 GTSNPN and CDR2 SVGIG (reference sequence). The CDR3 is 10 residues long. With 5 bases removed from V and 6 bases from J, the gap between germline ends came to 7 bases.

The CDR3 DNA sequence: TGTGCCAGCAGTGCTATTCGGACAGGGGATATCAATGAGCAGTTCTTC. Translated: CASSAIRTGDINEQFF. The chain recombines TRBV6-1 with TRBJ2-1, with 9 nucleotides matching TRBD1. V lost 4 bases, J lost 6 bases, and 10 bases stayed unmatched. Germline V gene data show CDR1 as MNHNS and CDR2 as SASEGT. This CDR3 is 16 amino acids long.

The chain employs TRBV12-1 and TRBJ2-1. TRBV12-1 is a pseudogene segment. This CDR3 comprises 11 residues. Written as DNA, the CDR3 is TGTGCCAGCAGCTTTCACAATGAGCAGTTCTTC. Residues: CASSFHNEQFF.

The rearrangement joins TRBV2 to TRBJ2-7; 12 bases agree with TRBD2. Germline V gene data show CDR1 as SNHLY and CDR2 as FYNNEI. Trimming took 6 bases from V and 3 from J; bases not matched to a gene: 3. This CDR3 is built from 14 residues. CDR3 sequence: CASRPGLAGYEQYF. Written as DNA, the CDR3 is TGTGCCAGCAGACCGGGACTAGCGGGCTACGAGCAGTACTTC.

V usage is TRBV7-6 and J usage is TRBJ2-2; TRBD2 matches 8 bases. Germline CDR1 is SGHVS and CDR2 is FNYEAQ. J lost 6 bases, V lost 5 bases, and 5 bases had no gene match. The CDR3 consists of 14 residues. The CDR3 DNA is TGTGCCAGCAGCAGCGGGAGAATGGCCGGGGAGCTGTTTTTT. It codes for CASSSGRMAGELFF.

The rearrangement joins TRBV28 to TRBJ2-7; D is possibly TRBD1 (5 bases). Trimming removed 8 bases at V and 6 bases at J, with 23 bases between. Per the germline V gene, CDR1 is MDHEN and CDR2 is SYDVKM. The CDR3 is 15 residues long. The CDR3 DNA reads TGTGCCAGCCAAGGCGCCGACAGCTCCTTCTTCGAGCAGTACTTC. This translates into CASQGADSSFFEQYF. The whole variable domain, filled in from reference TRBV28 and TRBJ2-7, reads DVKVTQSSRYLVKRTGEKVFLECVQDMDHENMFWYRQDPGLGLRLIYFSYDVKMKEKGDIPEGYSVSREKKERFSLILESASTNQTSMYLCASQGADSSFFEQYFGPGTRLTVT.

The chain couples TRBV28 to TRBJ2-3, with 11 nucleotides matching TRBD1. This CDR3 has 17 residues. Germline lookup yields CDR1 MDHEN and CDR2 SYDVKM. V lost 4 bases and J lost 7; bases outside the gene matches: 13. CDR3 sequence reads: CASSSTIPGQGGHTQYF. The CDR3 DNA reads TGTGCCAGCAGTTCGACAATCCCGGGACAGGGGGGACATACGCAGTATTTT.